This entry lists 5 T cell receptor beta chains sequenced from one sample in a study of blood T cell repertoires in COVID-19. The method was immunoSEQ multiplex PCR; TCRdb's version includes in-frame clones alone and lacks a portion of them. The data contain about 190,000 clones, 90% of them singletons. The sample taken for sequencing was peripheral blood. Receptors were obtained from a man in his forties or fifties with acute or convalescent COVID-19.

The chain joins TRBV5-5 to TRBJ2-7, with a tentative D call TRBD1 (7 bases). The CDR3 has 13 amino acids. Germline CDR1 reads SGHKS; CDR2 reads YYEKEE (reference sequence). V was shortened by 4 bases and J by 5 bases, with 13 bases between the two germline ends. Here the CDR3 DNA reads TGTGCCAGCAGCGGGGGGACAGCCGACGAGCAGTACTTC. It specifies CASSGGTADEQYF.

The chain employs TRBV5-1 and TRBJ2-5; TRBD2 aligns across 10 bases. V lost 4 bases, J lost 5 bases, and 8 bases stayed unmatched. The CDR3 extends over 15 amino acids. Per the germline V gene, CDR1 is SGHRS and CDR2 is YFSETQ. The CDR3, as DNA: TGCGCCAGCAGCCCCCGGACTAGCGGCCCGGAGACCCAGTACTTC. This translates into CASSPRTSGPETQYF.

This rearrangement joins TRBV5-1 to TRBJ1-2, with D possibly TRBD1 on 6 matching bases. The V gene lost 1 base and the J gene lost 8 bases, with 18 bases spanning the gap. The CDR3 contains 15 residues. Germline CDR1 is SGHRS and CDR2 is YFSETQ. CDR3 sequence (DNA): TGCGCCAGCAGCTTGAGTGGACAGAGTTTAGGGGGCTACACCTTC. Translating gives CASSLSGQSLGGYTF.

The V and J genes are TRBV6-5 and TRBJ2-5; 11 bases are shared with TRBD2. There are 14 residues in the CDR3. The trim removed 6 bases at V and 3 bases at J, leaving 3 bases unmatched. From germline, CDR1 is MNHEY and CDR2 SVGAGI. The DNA for the CDR3 is TGTGCCAGCAGACTAGCGGGAGAAAAAGAGACCCAGTACTTC. It encodes CASRLAGEKETQYF.

This clone was seen only once. The chain joins TRBV28 to TRBJ1-2; tentative D call: TRBD1 (6 bases). Between the trimmed V and J ends, which lost 5 bases and 4 bases, there was a span of 11 bases. The germline gives CDR1 MDHEN, CDR2 SYDVKM. This CDR3 region has 13 residues. CDR3 in amino acids: CASSGTGTYGYTF. DNA for the CDR3: TGTGCCAGCAGTGGTACAGGGACCTATGGCTACACCTTC.